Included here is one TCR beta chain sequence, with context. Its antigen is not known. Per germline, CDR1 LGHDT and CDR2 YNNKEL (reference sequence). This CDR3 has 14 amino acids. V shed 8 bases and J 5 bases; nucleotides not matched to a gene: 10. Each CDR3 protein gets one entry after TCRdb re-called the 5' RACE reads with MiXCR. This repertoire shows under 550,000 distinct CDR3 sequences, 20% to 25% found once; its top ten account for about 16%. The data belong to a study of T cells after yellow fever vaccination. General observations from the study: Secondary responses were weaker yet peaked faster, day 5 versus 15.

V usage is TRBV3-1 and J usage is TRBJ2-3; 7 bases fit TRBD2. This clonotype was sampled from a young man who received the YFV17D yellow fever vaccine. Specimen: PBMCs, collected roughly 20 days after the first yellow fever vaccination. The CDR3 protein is CASQSLAAKDTQYF. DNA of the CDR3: TGTGCCAGCCAATCCCTAGCGGCGAAAGATACGCAGTATTTT.